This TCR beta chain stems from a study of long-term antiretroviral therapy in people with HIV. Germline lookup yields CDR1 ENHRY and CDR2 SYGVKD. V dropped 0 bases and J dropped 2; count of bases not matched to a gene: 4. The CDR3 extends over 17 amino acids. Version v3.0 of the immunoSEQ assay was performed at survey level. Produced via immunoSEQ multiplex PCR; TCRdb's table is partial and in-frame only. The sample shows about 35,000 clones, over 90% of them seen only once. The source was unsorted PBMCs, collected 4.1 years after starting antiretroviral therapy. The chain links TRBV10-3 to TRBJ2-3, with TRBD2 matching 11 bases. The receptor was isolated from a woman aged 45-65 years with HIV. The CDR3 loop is CAISESRLAGNTDTQYF. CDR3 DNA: TGTGCCATCAGTGAGTCCCGACTAGCGGGGAACACAGATACGCAGTATTTT.